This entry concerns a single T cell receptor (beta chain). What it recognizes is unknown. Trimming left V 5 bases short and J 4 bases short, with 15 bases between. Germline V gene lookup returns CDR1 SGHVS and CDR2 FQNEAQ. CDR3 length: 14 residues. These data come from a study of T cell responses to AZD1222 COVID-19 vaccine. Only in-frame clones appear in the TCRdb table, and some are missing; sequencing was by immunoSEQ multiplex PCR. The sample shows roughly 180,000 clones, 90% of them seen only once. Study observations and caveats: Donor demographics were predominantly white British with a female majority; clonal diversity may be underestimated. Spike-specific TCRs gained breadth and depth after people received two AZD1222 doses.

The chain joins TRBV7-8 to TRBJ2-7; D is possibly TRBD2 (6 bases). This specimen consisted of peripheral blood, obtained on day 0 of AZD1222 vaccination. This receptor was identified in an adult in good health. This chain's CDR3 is CASSPSGQGYEQYF. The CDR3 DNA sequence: TGTGCCAGCAGCCCCAGCGGGCAGGGTTACGAGCAGTACTTC.